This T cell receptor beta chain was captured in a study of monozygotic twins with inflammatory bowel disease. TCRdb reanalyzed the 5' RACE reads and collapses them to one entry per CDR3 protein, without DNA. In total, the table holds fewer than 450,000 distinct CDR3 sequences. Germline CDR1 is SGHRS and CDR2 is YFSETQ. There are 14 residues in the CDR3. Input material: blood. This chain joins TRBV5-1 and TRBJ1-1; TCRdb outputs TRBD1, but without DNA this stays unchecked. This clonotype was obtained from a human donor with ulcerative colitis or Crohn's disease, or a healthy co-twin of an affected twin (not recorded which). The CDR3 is CASSFQGRVTEAFF.